This T cell receptor (beta chain) is from a study of T-cell memory formation after mild COVID-19. Study-level points and caveats: The main location of contracting CD4+ clones was CM and EM, and that of contracting CD8+ clones was EMRA. Day 15 to 85 contracting clones showed balanced CD4/CD8; later expanders leaned CD4+. Memory sampled before infection contained some responding clones, suggesting cross-reactive memory joined.

V was clipped by 5 bases and J by 3 bases; unmatched bases: 6. The germline V gene encodes CDR1 MNHEY and CDR2 SVGAGI. The CDR3 extends over 15 amino acids. TCRdb reanalysed the 5' RACE reads using MiXCR and keeps one entry per CDR3 protein. The sample has 350,000 or so distinct CDR3 sequences, about 20% seen once; the top ten hold roughly 23%. The sample holds a few counts of this clonotype. What it binds is unknown. J is TRBJ2-2 and V is TRBV6-5; 7 bases fit TRBD2. The sample consisted of PBMCs or a T cell subset sorted from them (not recorded which). This receptor was identified in a man between 18 and 35 years old who had mild COVID-19 (a few samples of this study predate the infection). Cell type and time point are not known. CDR3 protein: CASSPGGGYTGELFF. The CDR3 region has the DNA TGTGCCAGCAGTCCTGGCGGGGGTTACACCGGGGAGCTGTTTTTT.